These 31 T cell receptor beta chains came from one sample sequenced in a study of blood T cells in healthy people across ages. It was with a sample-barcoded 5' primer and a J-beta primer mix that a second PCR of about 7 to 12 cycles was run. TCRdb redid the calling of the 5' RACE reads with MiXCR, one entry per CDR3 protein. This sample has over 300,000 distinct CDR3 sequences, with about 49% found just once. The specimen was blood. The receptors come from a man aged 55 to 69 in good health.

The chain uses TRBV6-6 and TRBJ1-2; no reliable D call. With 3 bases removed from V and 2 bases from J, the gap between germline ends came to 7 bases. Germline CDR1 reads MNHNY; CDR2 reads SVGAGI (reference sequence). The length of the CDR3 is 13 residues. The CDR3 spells CASSYQENYGYTF. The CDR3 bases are TGTGCCAGCAGTTATCAAGAAAACTATGGCTACACCTTC.

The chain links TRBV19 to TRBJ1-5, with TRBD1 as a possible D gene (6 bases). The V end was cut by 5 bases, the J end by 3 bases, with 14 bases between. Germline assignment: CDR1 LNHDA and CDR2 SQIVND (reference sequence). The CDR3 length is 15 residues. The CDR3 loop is CASSPSGTPNQPQHF. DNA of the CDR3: TGTGCCAGTAGTCCGTCCGGGACACCCAATCAGCCCCAGCATTTT.

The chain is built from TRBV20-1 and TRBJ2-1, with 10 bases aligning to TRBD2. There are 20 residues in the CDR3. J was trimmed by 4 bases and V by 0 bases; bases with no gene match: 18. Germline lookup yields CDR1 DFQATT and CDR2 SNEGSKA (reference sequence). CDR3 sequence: CSARDSMGLAGATRYNEQFF. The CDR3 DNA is TGCAGTGCTAGAGATTCTATGGGGCTAGCGGGGGCCACGAGGTACAATGAGCAGTTCTTC.

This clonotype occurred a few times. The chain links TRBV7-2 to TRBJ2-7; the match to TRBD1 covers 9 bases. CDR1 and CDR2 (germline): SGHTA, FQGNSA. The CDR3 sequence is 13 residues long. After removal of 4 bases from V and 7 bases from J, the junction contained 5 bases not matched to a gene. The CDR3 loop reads CASSSRDRDEQYF. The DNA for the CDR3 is TGTGCCAGCAGCTCCCGGGACAGGGATGAGCAGTACTTC.

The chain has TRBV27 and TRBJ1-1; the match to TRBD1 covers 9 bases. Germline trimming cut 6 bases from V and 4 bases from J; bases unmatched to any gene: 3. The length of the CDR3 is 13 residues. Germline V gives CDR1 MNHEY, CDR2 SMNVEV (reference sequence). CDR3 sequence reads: CASSLDRGTEAFF. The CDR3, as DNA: TGTGCCAGCAGCTTGGACAGGGGCACTGAAGCTTTCTTT.

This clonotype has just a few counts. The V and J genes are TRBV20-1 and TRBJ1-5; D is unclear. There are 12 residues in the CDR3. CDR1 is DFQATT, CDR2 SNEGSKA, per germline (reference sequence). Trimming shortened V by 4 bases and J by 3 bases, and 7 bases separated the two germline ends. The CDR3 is CSATKANQPQHF. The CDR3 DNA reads TGCAGTGCTACCAAGGCCAATCAGCCCCAGCATTTT.

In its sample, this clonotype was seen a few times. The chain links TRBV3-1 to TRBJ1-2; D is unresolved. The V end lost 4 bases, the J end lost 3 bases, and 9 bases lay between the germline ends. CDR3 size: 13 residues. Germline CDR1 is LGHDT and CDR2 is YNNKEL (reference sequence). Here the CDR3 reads CASSPRIDYGYTF. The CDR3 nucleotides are TGTGCCAGCAGCCCTAGGATAGACTATGGCTACACCTTC.

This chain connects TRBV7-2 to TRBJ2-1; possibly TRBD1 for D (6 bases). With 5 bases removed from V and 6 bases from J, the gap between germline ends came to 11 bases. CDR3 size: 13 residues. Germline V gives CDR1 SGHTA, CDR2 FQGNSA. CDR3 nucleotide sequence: TGTGCCAGCAGCCTAAGGGGGTTCAATGAGCAGTTCTTC. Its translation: CASSLRGFNEQFF. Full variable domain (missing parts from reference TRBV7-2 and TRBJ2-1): GAGVSQSPSNKVTEKGKDVELRCDPISGHTALYWYRQSLGQGLEFLIYFQGNSAPDKSGLPSDRFSAERTGGSVSTLTIQRTQQEDSAVYLCASSLRGFNEQFFGPGTRLTVL.

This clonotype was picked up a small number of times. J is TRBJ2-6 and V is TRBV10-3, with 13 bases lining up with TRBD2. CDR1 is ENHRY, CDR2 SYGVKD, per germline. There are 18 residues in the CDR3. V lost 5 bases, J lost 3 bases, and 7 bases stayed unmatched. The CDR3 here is CAISPGLAGDGGANVLTF. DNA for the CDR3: TGTGCCATCAGTCCTGGACTAGCGGGGGATGGTGGGGCCAACGTCCTGACTTTC.

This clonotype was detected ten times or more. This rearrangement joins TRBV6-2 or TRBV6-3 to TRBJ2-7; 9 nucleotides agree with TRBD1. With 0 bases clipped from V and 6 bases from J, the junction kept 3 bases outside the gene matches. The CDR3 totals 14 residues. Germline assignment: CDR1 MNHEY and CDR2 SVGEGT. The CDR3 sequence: CASSYSGQGCEQYF. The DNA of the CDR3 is TGTGCCAGCAGTTACTCGGGACAGGGATGCGAGCAGTACTTC.

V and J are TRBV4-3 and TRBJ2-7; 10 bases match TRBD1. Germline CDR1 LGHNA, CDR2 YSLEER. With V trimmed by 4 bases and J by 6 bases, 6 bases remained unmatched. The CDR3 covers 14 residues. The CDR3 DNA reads TGCGCCAGCAGCCCGAGGACAGGGGGAGGCGAGCAGTACTTC. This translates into CASSPRTGGGEQYF.

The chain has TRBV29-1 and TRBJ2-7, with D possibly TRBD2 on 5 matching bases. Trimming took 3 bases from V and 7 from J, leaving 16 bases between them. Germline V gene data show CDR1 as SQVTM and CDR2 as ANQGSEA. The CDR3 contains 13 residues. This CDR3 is CSVDYRTENEQYF. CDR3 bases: TGCAGCGTTGACTACCGGACTGAGAATGAGCAGTACTTC.

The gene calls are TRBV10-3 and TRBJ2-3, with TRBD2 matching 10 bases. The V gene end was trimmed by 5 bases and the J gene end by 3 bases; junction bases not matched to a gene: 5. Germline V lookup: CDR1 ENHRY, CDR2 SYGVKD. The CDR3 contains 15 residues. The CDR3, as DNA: TGTGCCATCAGTAGACTAGCGGGCCAGACAGATACGCAGTATTTT. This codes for CAISRLAGQTDTQYF.

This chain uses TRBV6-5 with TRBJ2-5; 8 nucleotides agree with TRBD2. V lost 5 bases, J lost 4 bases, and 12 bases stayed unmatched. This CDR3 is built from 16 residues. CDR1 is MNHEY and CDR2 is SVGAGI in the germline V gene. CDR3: CASSPVGGDLGETQYF. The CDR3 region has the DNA TGTGCCAGCAGTCCCGTCGGGGGGGATCTGGGAGAGACCCAGTACTTC.

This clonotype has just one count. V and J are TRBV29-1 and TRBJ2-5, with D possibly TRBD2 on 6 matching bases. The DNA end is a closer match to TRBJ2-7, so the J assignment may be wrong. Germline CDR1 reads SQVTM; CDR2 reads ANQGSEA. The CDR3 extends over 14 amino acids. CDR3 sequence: CSVESRRGAYEQYF. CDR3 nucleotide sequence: TGCAGCGTTGAAAGTCGGAGGGGCGCCTACGAGCAGTACTTC.

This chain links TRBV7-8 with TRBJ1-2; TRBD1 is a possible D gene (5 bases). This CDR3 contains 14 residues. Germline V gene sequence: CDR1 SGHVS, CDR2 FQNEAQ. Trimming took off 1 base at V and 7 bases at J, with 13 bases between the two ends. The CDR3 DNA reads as TGTGCCAGCAGCTTAGGAGGCGGGGGGACTGGCTACACCTTC. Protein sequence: CASSLGGGGTGYTF.

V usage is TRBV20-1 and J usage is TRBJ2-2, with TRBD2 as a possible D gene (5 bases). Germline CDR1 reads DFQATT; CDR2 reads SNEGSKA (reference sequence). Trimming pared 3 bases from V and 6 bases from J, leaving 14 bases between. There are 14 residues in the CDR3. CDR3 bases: TGCAGTGCTAGCCGGACTGGGCGCCCCGGGGAGCTGTTTTTT. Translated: CSASRTGRPGELFF.

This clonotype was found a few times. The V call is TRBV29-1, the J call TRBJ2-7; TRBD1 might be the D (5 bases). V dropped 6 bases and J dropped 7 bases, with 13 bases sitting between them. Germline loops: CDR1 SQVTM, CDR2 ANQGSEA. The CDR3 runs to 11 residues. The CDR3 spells CSVVAPGEQYF. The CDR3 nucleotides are TGCAGCGTCGTCGCCCCAGGGGAGCAGTACTTC.

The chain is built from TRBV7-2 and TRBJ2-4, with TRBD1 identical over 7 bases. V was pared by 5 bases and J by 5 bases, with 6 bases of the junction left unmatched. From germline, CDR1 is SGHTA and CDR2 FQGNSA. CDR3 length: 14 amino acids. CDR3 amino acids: CASSPGGSENIQYF. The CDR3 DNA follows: TGTGCCAGCAGCCCAGGGGGTTCGGAAAACATTCAGTACTTC.

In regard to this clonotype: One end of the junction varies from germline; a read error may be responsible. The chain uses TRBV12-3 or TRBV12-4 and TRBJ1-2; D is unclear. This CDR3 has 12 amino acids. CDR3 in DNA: TGTACCAGCAGTCAGCTAAGATATGGCTACACCTTC. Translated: CTSSQLRYGYTF.

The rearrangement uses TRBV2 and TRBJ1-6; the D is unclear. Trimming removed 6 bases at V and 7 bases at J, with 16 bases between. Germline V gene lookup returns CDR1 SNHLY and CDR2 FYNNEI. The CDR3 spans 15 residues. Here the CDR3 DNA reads TGTGCCAGCAGCCCCCGGCAGACCTCCAATTCACCCCTCCACTTT. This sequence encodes CASSPRQTSNSPLHF.

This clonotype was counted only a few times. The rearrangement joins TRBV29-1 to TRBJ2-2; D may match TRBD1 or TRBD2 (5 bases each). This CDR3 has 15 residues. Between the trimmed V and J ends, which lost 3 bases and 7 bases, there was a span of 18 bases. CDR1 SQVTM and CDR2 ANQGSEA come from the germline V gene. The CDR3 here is CSVDSVGPSGGELFF. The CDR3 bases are TGCAGCGTTGATTCCGTGGGACCCTCAGGCGGGGAGCTGTTTTTT.

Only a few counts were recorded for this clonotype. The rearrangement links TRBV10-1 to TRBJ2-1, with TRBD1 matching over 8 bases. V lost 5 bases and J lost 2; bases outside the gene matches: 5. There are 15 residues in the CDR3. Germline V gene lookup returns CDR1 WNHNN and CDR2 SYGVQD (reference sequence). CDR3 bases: TGCGCCAGCAGTTACTACAGGGGGGCCTACAATGAGCAGTTCTTC. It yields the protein CASSYYRGAYNEQFF.

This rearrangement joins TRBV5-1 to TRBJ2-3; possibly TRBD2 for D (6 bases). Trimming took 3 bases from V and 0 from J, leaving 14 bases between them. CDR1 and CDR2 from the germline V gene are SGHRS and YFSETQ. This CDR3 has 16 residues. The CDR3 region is CASSSGLSPSTDTQYF. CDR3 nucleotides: TGCGCCAGCAGCTCGGGACTTTCCCCGAGCACAGATACGCAGTATTTT.

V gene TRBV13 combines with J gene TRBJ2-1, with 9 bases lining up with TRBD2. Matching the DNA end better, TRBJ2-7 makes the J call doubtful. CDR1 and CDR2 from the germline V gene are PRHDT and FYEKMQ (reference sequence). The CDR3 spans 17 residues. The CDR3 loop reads CASSSASGASSYNEQYF. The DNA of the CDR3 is TGTGCCAGCAGCTCTGCTAGCGGGGCGAGCTCTTACAATGAGCAGTACTTC.

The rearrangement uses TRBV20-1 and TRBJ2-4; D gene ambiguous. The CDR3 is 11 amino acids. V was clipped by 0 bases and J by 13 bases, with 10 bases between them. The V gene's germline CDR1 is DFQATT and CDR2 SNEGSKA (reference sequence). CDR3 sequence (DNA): TGCAGTGCTAGAGACCAGCTGGAGCAGTACTTC. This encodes CSARDQLEQYF.

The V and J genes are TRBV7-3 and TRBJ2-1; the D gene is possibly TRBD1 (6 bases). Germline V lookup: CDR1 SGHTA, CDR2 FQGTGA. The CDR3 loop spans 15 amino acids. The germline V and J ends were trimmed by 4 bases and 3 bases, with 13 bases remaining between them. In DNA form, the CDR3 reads TGTGCCAGCAGCTCACAGGGCGGCGGCTACAATGAGCAGTTCTTC. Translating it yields CASSSQGGGYNEQFF.

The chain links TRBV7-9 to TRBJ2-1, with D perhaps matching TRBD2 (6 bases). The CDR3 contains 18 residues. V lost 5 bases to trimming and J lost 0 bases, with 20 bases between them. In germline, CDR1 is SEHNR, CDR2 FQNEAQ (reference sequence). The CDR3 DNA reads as TGTGCCAGCAGCCTATTGCCGGGCGGACTAAGCTCCTACAATGAGCAGTTCTTC. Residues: CASSLLPGGLSSYNEQFF.

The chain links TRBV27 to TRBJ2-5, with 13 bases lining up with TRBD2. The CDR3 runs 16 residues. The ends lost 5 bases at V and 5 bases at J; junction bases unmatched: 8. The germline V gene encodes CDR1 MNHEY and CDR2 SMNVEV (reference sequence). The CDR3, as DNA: TGTGCCAGCAGTAGACGGACTAGCGGGAGAGTGGAGACCCAGTACTTC. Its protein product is CASSRRTSGRVETQYF.

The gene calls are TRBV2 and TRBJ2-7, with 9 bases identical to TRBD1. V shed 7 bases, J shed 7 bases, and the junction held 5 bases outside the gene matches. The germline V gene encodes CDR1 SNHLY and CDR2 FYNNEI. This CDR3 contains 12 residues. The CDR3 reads CASTDRGWEQYF. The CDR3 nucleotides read TGTGCCAGCACGGACAGGGGTTGGGAGCAGTACTTC.

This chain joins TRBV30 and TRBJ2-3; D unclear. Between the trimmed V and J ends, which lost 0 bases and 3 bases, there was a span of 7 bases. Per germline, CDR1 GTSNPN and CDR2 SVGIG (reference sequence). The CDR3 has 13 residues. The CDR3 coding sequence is TGTGCCTGGAGTGTATTTGGGACAGATACGCAGTATTTT. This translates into CAWSVFGTDTQYF.